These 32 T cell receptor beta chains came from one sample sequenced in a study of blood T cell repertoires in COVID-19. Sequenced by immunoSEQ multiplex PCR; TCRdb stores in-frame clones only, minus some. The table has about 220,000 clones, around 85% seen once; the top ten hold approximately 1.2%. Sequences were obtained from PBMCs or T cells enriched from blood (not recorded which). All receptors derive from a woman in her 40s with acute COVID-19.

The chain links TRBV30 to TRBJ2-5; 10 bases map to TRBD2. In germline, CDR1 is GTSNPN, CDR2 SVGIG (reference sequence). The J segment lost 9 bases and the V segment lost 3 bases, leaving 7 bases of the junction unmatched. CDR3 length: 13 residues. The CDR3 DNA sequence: TGTGCCTGGAGAGGTCTAGCGGGGGAGGCCCAGTACTTC. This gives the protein CAWRGLAGEAQYF.

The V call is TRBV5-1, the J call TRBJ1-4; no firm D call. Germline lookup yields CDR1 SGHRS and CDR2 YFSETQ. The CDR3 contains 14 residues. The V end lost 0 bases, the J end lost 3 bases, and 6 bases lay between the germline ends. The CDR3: CASSLVGPNEKLFF. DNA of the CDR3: TGCGCCAGCAGCTTGGTGGGCCCTAATGAAAAACTGTTTTTT. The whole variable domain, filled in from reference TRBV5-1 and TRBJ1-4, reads KAGVTQTPRYLIKTRGQQVTLSCSPISGHRSVSWYQQTPGQGLQFLFEYFSETQRNKGNFPGRFSGRQFSNSRSEMNVSTLELGDSALYLCASSLVGPNEKLFFGSGTQLSVL.

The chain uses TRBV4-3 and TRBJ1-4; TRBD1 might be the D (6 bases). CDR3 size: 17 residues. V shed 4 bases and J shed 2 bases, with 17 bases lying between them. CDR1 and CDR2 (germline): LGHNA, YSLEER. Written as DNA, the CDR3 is TGCGCCAGCAGCCTAAGAGGAGGGGGGGCTACTAATGAAAAACTGTTTTTT. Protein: CASSLRGGGATNEKLFF.

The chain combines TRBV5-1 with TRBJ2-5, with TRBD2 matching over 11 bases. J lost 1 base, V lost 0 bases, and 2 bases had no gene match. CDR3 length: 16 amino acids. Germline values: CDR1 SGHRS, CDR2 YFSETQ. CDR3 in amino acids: CASSLGGLAGQETQYF. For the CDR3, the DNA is TGCGCCAGCAGCTTGGGAGGACTAGCGGGCCAAGAGACCCAGTACTTC.

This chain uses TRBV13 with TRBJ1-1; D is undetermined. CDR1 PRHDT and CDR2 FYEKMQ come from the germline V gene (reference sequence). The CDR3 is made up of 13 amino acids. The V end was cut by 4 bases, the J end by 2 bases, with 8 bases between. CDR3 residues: CASSSKPNTEAFF. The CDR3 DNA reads TGTGCCAGCAGCTCTAAACCCAACACTGAAGCTTTCTTT.

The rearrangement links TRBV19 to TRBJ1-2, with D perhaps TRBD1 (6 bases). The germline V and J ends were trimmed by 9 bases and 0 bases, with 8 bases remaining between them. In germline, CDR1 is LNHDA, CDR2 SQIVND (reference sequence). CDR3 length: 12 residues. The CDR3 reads CASGQSNYGYTF. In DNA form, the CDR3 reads TGTGCCAGCGGACAGTCTAACTATGGCTACACCTTC.

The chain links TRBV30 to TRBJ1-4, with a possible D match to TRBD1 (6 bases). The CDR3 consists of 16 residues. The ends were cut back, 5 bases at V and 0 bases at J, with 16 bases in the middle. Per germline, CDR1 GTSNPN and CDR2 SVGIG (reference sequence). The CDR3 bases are TGTGCCTGGGGGGGGCCATTTTTATCAACTAATGAAAAACTGTTTTTT. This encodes CAWGGPFLSTNEKLFF.

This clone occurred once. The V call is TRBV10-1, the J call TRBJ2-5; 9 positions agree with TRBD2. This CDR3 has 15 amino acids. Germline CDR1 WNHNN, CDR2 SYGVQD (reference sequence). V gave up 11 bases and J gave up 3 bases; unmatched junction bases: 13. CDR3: CASSTPTSGKETQYF. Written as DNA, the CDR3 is TGCGCCTCCTCAACCCCGACTAGCGGAAAAGAGACCCAGTACTTC.

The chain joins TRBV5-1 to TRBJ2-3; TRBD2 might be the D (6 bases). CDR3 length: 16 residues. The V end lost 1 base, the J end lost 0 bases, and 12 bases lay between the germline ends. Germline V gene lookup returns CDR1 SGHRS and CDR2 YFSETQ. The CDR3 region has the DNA TGCGCCAGCAGCTTGCCCTCCGGGACTAGCACAGATACGCAGTATTTT. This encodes CASSLPSGTSTDTQYF.

CDR3 residues: CASSQADRGNQPQHF. CDR3 nucleotide sequence: TGTGCCAGCAGCCAAGCTGACAGGGGAAATCAGCCCCAGCATTTT. The chain has TRBV4-2 and TRBJ1-5; 8 bases agree with TRBD1. The V and J ends lost 1 base and 4 bases, in that order; junction bases with no gene match: 3. This CDR3 region has 15 residues. Germline V gene sequence: CDR1 LGHNA, CDR2 YNFKEQ.

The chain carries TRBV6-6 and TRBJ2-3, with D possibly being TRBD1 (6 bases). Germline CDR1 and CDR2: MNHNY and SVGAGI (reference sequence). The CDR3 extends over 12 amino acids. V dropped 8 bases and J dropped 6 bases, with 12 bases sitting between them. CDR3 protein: CASSTGMDTQYF. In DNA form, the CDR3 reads TGTGCCAGCTCGACAGGCATGGATACGCAGTATTTT.

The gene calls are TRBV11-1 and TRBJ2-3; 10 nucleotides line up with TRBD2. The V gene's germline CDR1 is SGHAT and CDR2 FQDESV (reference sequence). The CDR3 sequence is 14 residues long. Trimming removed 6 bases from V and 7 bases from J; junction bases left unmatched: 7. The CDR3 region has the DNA TGTGCCAGCAGAGAGGGACTAGCGATGAATACGCAGTATTTT. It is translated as CASREGLAMNTQYF.

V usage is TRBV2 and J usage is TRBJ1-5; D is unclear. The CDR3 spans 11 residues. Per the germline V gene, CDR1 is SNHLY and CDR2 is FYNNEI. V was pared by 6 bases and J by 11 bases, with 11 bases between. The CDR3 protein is CASSYRESQHF. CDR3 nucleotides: TGTGCCAGCAGCTACCGAGAGTCCCAGCATTTT.

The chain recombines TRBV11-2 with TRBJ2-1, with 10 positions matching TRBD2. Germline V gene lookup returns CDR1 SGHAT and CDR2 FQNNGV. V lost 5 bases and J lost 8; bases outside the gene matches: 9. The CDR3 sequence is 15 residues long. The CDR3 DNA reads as TGTGCCAGCAGCCTAACTAGCGGGGTGGAGGATGAGCAGTTCTTC. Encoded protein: CASSLTSGVEDEQFF. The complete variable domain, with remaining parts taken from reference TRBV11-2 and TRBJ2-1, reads EAGVAQSPRYKIIEKRQSVAFWCNPISGHATLYWYQQILGQGPKLLIQFQNNGVVDDSQLPKDRFSAERLKGVDSTLKIQPAKLEDSAVYLCASSLTSGVEDEQFFGPGTRLTVL.

This chain's CDR3 is CASQGGYAEAFF. The DNA for the CDR3 is TGTGCCAGCCAAGGAGGATACGCTGAAGCTTTCTTT. This sequence joins TRBV3-1 (or the pseudogene TRBV3-2) and TRBJ1-1; no clear D gene. Deletions cut 8 bases from V and 6 bases from J, with 13 bases between. This CDR3 is 12 amino acids long. Germline V gene sequence: CDR1 LGHDT, CDR2 YNNKEL (reference sequence).

This CDR3 reads CASSDTGTGEWETQYF. The CDR3 coding sequence is TGTGCCAGCAGCGACACCGGGACAGGGGAATGGGAGACCCAGTACTTC. The chain employs TRBV7-9 and TRBJ2-5; 10 bases are a match to TRBD1. The CDR3 length is 16 residues. V gave up 5 bases and J gave up 5 bases; unmatched junction bases: 11. Germline CDR1 SEHNR, CDR2 FQNEAQ (reference sequence). Full variable domain (remainder filled in from reference TRBV7-9 and TRBJ2-5): DTGVSQNPRHKITKRGQNVTFRCDPISEHNRLYWYRQTLGQGPEFLTYFQNEAQLEKSRLLSDRFSAERPKGSFSTLEIQRTEQGDSAMYLCASSDTGTGEWETQYFGPGTRLLVL.

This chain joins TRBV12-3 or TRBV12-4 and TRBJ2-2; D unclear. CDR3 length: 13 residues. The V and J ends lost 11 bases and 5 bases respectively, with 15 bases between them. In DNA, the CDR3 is TGTGCCGACCAGGCCCAGTATACCGGGGAGCTGTTTTTT. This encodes CADQAQYTGELFF.

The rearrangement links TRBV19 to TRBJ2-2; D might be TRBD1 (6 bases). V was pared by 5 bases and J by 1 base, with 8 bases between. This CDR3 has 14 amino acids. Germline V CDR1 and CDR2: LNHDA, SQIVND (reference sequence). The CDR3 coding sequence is TGTGCCAGTAGTCCGGGACAGAACACCGGGGAGCTGTTTTTT. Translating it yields CASSPGQNTGELFF.

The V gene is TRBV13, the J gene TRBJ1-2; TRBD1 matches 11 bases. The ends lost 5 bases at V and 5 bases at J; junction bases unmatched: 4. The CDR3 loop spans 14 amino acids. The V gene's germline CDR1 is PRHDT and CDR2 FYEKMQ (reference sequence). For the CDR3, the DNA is TGTGCCAGCAGCCCGGGACAGGGGGTTTATGGCTACACCTTC. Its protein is CASSPGQGVYGYTF.

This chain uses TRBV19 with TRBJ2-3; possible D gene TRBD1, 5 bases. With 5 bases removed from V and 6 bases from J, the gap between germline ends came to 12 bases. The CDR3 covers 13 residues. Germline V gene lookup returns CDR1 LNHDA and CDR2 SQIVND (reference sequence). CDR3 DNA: TGTGCCAGTAGTCCCGGACATGTGGATACGCAGTATTTT. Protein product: CASSPGHVDTQYF.

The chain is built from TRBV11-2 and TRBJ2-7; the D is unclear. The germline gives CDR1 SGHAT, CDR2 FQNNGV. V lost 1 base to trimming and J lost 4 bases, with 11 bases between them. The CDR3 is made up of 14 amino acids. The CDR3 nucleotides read TGTGCCAGCAGCTTAGGCAGGCCCGAGTACGAGCAGTACTTC. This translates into CASSLGRPEYEQYF.

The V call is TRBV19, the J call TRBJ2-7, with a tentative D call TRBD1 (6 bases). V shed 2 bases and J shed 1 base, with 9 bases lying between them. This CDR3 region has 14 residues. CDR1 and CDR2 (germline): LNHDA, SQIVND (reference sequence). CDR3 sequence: CASSISRGSYEQYF. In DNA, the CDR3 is TGTGCCAGTAGTATAAGCAGGGGATCCTACGAGCAGTACTTC.

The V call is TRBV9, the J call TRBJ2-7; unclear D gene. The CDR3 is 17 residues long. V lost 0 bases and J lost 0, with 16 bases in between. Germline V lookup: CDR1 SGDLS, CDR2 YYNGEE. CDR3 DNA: TGTGCCAGCAGCGTAGGCCTTCCCTTGACAAGCTCCTACGAGCAGTACTTC. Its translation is CASSVGLPLTSSYEQYF.

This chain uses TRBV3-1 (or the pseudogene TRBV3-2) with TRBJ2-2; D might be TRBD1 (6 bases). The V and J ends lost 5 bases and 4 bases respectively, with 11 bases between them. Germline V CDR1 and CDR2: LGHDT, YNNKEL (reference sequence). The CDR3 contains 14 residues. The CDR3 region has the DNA TGTGCCAGCAGCAAACAGGGCACCACCGGGGAGCTGTTTTTT. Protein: CASSKQGTTGELFF.

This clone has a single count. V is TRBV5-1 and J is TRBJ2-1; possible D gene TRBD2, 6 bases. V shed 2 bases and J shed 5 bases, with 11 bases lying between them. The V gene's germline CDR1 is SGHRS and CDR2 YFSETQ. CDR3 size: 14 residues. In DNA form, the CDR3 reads TGCGCCAGCAGCTTAAAGGGACTCAACAATGAGCAGTTCTTC. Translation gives CASSLKGLNNEQFF. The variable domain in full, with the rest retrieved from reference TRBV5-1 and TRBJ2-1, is KAGVTQTPRYLIKTRGQQVTLSCSPISGHRSVSWYQQTPGQGLQFLFEYFSETQRNKGNFPGRFSGRQFSNSRSEMNVSTLELGDSALYLCASSLKGLNNEQFFGPGTRLTVL.

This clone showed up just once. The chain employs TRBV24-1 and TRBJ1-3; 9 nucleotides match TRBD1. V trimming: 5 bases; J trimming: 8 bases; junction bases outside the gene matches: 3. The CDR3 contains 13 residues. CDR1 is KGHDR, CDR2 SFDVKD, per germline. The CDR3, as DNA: TGTGCCACCAGTGCCGGGACAGGGCACACCATATATTTT. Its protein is CATSAGTGHTIYF.

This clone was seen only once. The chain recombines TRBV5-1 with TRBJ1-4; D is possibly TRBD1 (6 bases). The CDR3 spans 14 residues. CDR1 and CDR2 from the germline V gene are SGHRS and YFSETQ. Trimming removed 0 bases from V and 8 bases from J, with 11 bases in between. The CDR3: CASSLAGVGEKLFF. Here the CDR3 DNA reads TGCGCCAGCAGCTTGGCAGGGGTTGGGGAAAAACTGTTTTTT.

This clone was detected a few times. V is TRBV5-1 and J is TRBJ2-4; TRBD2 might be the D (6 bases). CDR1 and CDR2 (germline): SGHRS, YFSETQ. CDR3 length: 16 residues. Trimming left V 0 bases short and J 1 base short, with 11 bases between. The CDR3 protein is CASSLVGAGAKNIQYF. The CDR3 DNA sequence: TGCGCCAGCAGCTTGGTTGGGGCGGGGGCCAAAAACATTCAGTACTTC.

The CDR3, as DNA: TGTGCCAGCAGCACCGGACTAGCTCCTGGTTACGAGCAGTACTTC. This gives the protein CASSTGLAPGYEQYF. The rearrangement links TRBV5-5 to TRBJ2-7; 8 positions agree with TRBD2. The CDR3 has 15 residues. V lost 4 bases to trimming and J lost 4 bases; unmatched junction nucleotides: 10. The germline gives CDR1 SGHKS, CDR2 YYEKEE (reference sequence). The full variable domain, in which reference TRBV5-5 and TRBJ2-7 provide the parts outside the CDR3, is DAGVTQSPTHLIKTRGQQVTLRCSPISGHKSVSWYQQVLGQGPQFIFQYYEKEERGRGNFPDRFSARQFPNYSSELNVNALLLGDSALYLCASSTGLAPGYEQYFGPGTRLTVT.

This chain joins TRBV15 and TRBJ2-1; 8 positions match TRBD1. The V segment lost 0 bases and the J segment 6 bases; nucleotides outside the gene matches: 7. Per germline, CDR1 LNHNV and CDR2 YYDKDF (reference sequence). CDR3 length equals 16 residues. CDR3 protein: CATSRDQGAKSNEQFF. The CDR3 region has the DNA TGTGCCACCAGCAGAGACCAGGGGGCCAAAAGCAATGAGCAGTTCTTC.

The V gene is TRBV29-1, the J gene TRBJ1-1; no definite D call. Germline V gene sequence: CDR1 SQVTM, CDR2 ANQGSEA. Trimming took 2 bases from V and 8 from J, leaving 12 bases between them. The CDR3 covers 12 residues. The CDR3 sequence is CSVEYGSREAFF. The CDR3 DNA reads TGCAGCGTTGAATACGGTAGTAGAGAAGCTTTCTTT.

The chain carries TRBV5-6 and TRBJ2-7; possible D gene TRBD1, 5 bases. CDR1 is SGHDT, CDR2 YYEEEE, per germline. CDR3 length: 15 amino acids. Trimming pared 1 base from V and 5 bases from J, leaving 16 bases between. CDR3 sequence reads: CASSLINAGWNEQYF. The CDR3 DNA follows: TGTGCCAGCAGCTTGATTAATGCAGGGTGGAACGAGCAGTACTTC.